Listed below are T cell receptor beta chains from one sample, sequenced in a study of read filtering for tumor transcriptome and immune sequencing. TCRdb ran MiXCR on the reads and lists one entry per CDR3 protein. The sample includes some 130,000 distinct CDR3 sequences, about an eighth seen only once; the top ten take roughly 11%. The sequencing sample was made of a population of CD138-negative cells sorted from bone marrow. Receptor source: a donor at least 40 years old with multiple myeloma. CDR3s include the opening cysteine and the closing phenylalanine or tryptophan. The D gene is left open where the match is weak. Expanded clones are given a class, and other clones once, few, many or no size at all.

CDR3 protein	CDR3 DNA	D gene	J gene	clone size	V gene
CASRASGIIVGDEQFF	TGTGCCAGCAGGGCTAGCGGGATAATTGTCGGCGATGAGCAGTTCTTC	TRBD2	TRBJ2-1	few	TRBV7-9
CSVARTGGNEQFF	TGCAGCGTTGCTAGGACAGGGGGCAATGAGCAGTTCTTC	TRBD1	TRBJ2-1	medium-sized	TRBV29-1
CSVELASGPYNEQFF	TGCAGCGTTGAACTTGCTAGCGGTCCCTACAATGAGCAGTTCTTC	TRBD2	TRBJ2-1	many	TRBV29-1
CASSYSSSYGYTF	TGTGCCAGCAGTTACTCCAGCAGTTATGGCTACACCTTC	.	TRBJ1-2	many	TRBV6-5
CASSYSGGPYEQYF	TGTGCCAGCAGTTACTCTGGGGGGCCCTACGAGCAGTACTTC	.	TRBJ2-7	many	TRBV6-5
CASSLTENTEAFF	TGTGCCAGCAGCTTGACGGAAAACACTGAAGCTTTCTTT	.	TRBJ1-1	many	TRBV5-4
CASSRGAPWTGELFF	TGTGCCAGCAGTAGGGGGGCCCCGTGGACCGGGGAGCTGTTTTTT	.	TRBJ2-2	few	TRBV12-3/TRBV12-4
CASSLPKTNTGELFF	TGCGCCAGCAGTCTCCCGAAAACCAACACCGGGGAGCTGTTTTTT	.	TRBJ2-2	many	TRBV23-1
CASSLGGTSVDEQFF	TGTGCCAGCAGCTTAGGGGGGACTAGCGTCGATGAGCAGTTCTTC	TRBD2	TRBJ2-1	many	TRBV7-2
CSAYWNTEAFF	TGCAGCGCCTACTGGAACACTGAAGCTTTCTTT	.	TRBJ1-1	many	TRBV29-1
CASIVYSGANVLTF	TGTGCCAGCATTGTTTATTCTGGGGCCAACGTCCTGACTTTC	.	TRBJ2-6	.	TRBV12-3/TRBV12-4
CASEGTSPDTQYF	TGTGCCAGCGAGGGGACTAGCCCAGATACGCAGTATTTT	TRBD2	TRBJ2-3	many	TRBV7-9
CASSLRGDSTDTQYF	TGCGCCAGCAGCTTGAGAGGGGATAGCACAGATACGCAGTATTTT	.	TRBJ2-3	many	TRBV5-1